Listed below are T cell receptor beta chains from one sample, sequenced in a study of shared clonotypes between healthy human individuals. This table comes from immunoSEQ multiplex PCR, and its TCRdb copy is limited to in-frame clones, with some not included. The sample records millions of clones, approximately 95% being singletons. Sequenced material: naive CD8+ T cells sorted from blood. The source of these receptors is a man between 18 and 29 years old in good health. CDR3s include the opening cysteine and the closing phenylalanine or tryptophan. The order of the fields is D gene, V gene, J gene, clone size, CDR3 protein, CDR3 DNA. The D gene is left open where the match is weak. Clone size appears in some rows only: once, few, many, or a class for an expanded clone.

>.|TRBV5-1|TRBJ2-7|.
CASSLPLAPTDYEQYF
TGCGCCAGCAGCTTGCCTCTAGCACCGACGGACTACGAGCAGTACTTC
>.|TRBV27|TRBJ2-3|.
CASTRSGWGTDTQYF
TGTGCCAGCACCAGGTCCGGGTGGGGCACAGATACGCAGTATTTT
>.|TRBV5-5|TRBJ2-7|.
CASSKDGELTYEQYF
TGTGCCAGCAGCAAGGACGGCGAACTCACCTACGAGCAGTACTTC
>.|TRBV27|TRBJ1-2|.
CASSLVAGNYGYTF
TGTGCCAGCAGTTTAGTGGCAGGGAACTATGGCTACACCTTC
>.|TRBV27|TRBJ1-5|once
CASSPGLPNQPQHF
TGTGCCAGCAGCCCAGGGCTCCCCAATCAGCCCCAGCATTTT
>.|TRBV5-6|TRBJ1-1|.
CASSLSDSLNTEAFF
TGTGCCAGCAGCTTATCAGACAGTTTGAACACTGAAGCTTTCTTT
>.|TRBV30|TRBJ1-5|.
CAWSEGSQSNQPQHF
TGTGCCTGGAGTGAGGGGAGTCAGAGCAATCAGCCCCAGCATTTT
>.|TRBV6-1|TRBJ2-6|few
CASSEMGSAGANVLTF
TGTGCCAGCAGTGAAATGGGAAGCGCTGGGGCCAACGTCCTGACTTTC
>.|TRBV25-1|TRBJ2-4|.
CASSEADGEGTKNIQYF
TGTGCCAGCAGTGAAGCGGATGGTGAGGGGACCAAAAACATTCAGTACTTC
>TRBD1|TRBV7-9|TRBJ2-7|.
CASSDPGTDPYEQYF
TGTGCCAGCAGCGACCCCGGGACAGACCCCTACGAGCAGTACTTC
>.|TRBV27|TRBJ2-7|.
CASSYTGPSYEQYF
TGTGCCAGCAGTTACACAGGGCCCTCCTACGAGCAGTACTTC
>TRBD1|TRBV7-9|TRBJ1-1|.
CASRITGEDTEAFF
TGTGCCAGCAGAATTACAGGGGAGGACACTGAAGCTTTCTTT
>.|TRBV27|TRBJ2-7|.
CASSPVSHYEQYF
TGTGCCAGCAGCCCCGTCAGCCACTACGAGCAGTACTTC
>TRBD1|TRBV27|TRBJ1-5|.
CASHSGTGHQPQHF
TGTGCCAGCCATTCCGGGACAGGCCATCAGCCCCAGCATTTT
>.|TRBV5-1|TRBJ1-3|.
CASSLDGDSGNTIYF
TGCGCCAGCAGCTTGGACGGGGACTCTGGAAACACCATATATTTT
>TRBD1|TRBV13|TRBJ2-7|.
CASSRSGTGLPEQYF
TGTGCCAGCAGCCGGTCCGGGACAGGACTCCCCGAGCAGTACTTC
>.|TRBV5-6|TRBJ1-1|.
CASSPSNTEAFF
TGTGCCAGCAGCCCCTCAAACACTGAAGCTTTCTTT
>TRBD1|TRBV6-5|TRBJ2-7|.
CASSYGDQGAYEQYF
TGTGCCAGCAGTTACGGGGACCAGGGGGCCTACGAGCAGTACTTC
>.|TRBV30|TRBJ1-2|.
CAWSLTVNYGYTF
TGTGCCTGGAGTTTGACAGTTAACTATGGCTACACCTTC
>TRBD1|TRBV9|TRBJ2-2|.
CASSPRDRETTGELFF
TGTGCCAGCAGCCCTCGGGACAGGGAGACCACCGGGGAGCTGTTTTTT
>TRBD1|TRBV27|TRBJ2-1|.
CASSITGGLSNNEQFF
TGTGCCAGCAGTATAACAGGGGGGCTTAGTAACAATGAGCAGTTCTTC
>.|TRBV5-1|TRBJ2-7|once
CASQGGSEQYF
TGCGCCAGCCAAGGGGGGAGCGAGCAGTACTTC
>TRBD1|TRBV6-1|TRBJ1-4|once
CASSVTTGSGRIGTNEKLFF
TGTGCCAGCAGTGTAACGACAGGGTCAGGGAGGATTGGAACTAATGAAAAACTGTTTTTT
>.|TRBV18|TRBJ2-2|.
CASSPRRTVDGELFF
TGTGCCAGCTCACCGCGCAGGACGGTTGACGGGGAGCTGTTTTTT
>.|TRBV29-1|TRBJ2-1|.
CSVVSGVSEQFF
TGCAGCGTTGTTTCAGGGGTGAGTGAGCAGTTCTTC
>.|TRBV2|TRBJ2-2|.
CASNYVTGELFF
TGTGCCAGCAATTACGTCACCGGGGAGCTGTTTTTT
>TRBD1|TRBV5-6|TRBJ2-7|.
CASSFGRDSLSYEQYF
TGTGCCAGCAGCTTCGGTCGGGACAGTCTCTCCTACGAGCAGTACTTC
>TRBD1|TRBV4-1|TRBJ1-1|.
CASSQGTEGRDTEAFF
TGCGCCAGCAGCCAGGGGACAGAGGGACGGGACACTGAAGCTTTCTTT
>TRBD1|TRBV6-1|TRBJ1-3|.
CASSVTGSGPATIYF
TGTGCCAGCAGTGTGACAGGGTCCGGACCGGCGACCATATATTTT
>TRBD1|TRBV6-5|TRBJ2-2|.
CASSAGTGGTGELFF
TGTGCCAGCAGTGCAGGGACAGGGGGTACCGGGGAGCTGTTTTTT
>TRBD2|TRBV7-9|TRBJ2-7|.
CASSPPGLAGANEQYF
TGTGCCAGCAGCCCACCCGGACTAGCGGGAGCGAACGAGCAGTACTTC
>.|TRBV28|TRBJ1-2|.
CASSFQGIINYGYTF
TGTGCCAGCAGTTTTCAGGGGATAATTAACTATGGCTACACCTTC
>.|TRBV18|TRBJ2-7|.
CASPKDPTFSPYEQYF
TGTGCCAGCCCGAAAGACCCGACCTTCTCGCCCTACGAGCAGTACTTC
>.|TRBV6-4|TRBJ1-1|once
CASSDSQNTEAFF
TGTGCCAGCAGTGACTCCCAGAACACTGAAGCTTTCTTT